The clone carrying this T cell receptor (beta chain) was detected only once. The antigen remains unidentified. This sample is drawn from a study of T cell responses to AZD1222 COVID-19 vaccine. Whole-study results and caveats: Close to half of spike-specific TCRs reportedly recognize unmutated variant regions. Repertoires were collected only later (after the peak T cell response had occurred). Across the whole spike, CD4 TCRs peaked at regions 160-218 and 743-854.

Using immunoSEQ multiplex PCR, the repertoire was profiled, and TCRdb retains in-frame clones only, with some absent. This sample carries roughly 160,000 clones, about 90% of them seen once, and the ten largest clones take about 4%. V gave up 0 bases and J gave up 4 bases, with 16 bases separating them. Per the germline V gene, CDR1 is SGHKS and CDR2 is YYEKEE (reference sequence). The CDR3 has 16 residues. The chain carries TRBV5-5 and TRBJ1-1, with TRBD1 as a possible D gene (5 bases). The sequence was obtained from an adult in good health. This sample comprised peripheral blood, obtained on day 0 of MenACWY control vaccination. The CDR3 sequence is CASSLGPGRGTTEAFF. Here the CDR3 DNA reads TGTGCCAGCAGCTTGGGCCCTGGACGGGGGACCACTGAAGCTTTCTTT.